Below are 19 T cell receptor beta chains sequenced from a single sample in a study of T cells in Graves' hyperthyroidism and ophthalmopathy (dated by TCRdb to between 2019 and 2020). The protocol used for the library was multiplex PCR. Reads for this sample came from an Illumina HiSeq 2000. The TCR beta CDR3 regions were amplified from the RNA transcripts. For the first round of RT-PCR on the TCR CDR3, the HTBI primer set was used together with the Qiagen OneStep RT-PCR kit. TCRdb ran its own pipeline on the public reads, namely fastp trimming at Q25 and MiXCR clone calling, and kept in-frame beta chains. Each entry merges the rows of one CDR3 protein and shows their most common DNA and genes. A total of hundreds of thousands of distinct CDR3 sequences appear in this sample, roughly 15% of them only once. The top ten hold around 32% of the sample. Sequenced: blood. The source is a woman in her 40s with Graves' ophthalmopathy.

This clonotype came up a few times. V and J are TRBV3-1 and TRBJ2-6; no reliable D call. CDR3 length equals 16 residues. With 1 base removed from V and 0 bases from J, the gap between germline ends came to 7 bases. The V gene's germline CDR1 is LGHDT and CDR2 YNNKEL (reference sequence). CDR3 region: CASSQVTLSGANVLTF. The CDR3 bases are TGTGCCAGCAGCCAAGTCACCCTCTCTGGGGCCAACGTCCTGACTTTC.

Many counts were recorded for this clonotype. The J gene is TRBJ2-7, the V gene TRBV14; D might be TRBD1 (5 bases). Germline V gene lookup returns CDR1 SGHDN and CDR2 FVKESK. The germline V and J ends were trimmed by 4 bases and 5 bases, with 15 bases remaining between them. The CDR3 covers 14 residues. Here the CDR3 reads CASSRPPGLDEQYF. CDR3 sequence (DNA): TGTGCCAGCAGCCGACCCCCAGGGCTGGACGAGCAGTACTTC.

This clonotype was detected many times. The chain is built from TRBV2 and TRBJ2-1, with TRBD2 as a possible D gene (5 bases). V lost 7 bases to trimming and J lost 2 bases, with 12 bases between them. Germline assignment: CDR1 SNHLY and CDR2 FYNNEI. CDR3 length: 14 amino acids. CDR3: CASIGEYPYNEQFF. CDR3 coding DNA: TGTGCCAGCATCGGGGAGTACCCCTACAATGAGCAGTTCTTC.

This clonotype was counted many times. The CDR3 region has the DNA TGTGCCAGCAGCTTGGGACTAGCGGTGTCCAATGAGCAGTTCTTC. Protein sequence: CASSLGLAVSNEQFF. The chain employs TRBV11-2 and TRBJ2-1, with 11 bases matching TRBD2. CDR1 SGHAT and CDR2 FQNNGV come from the germline V gene. The CDR3 runs to 15 residues. The V gene end was trimmed by 3 bases and the J gene end by 6 bases; junction bases not matched to a gene: 4. The whole variable domain, filled in from reference TRBV11-2 and TRBJ2-1, reads EAGVAQSPRYKIIEKRQSVAFWCNPISGHATLYWYQQILGQGPKLLIQFQNNGVVDDSQLPKDRFSAERLKGVDSTLKIQPAKLEDSAVYLCASSLGLAVSNEQFFGPGTRLTVL.

This clonotype occurred a few times. The V and J genes are TRBV15 and TRBJ1-4; 7 nucleotides match TRBD1. The germline V gene has CDR1 LNHNV and CDR2 YYDKDF (reference sequence). Trimming took 6 bases from V and 4 from J; bases not matched to a gene: 8. This CDR3 has 15 amino acids. The CDR3 loop reads CATRPGQTLNEKLFF. CDR3 nucleotide sequence: TGTGCCACCAGACCGGGACAGACCCTTAATGAAAAACTGTTTTTT.

The J gene is TRBJ2-7, the V gene TRBV28; no definite D call. Germline values: CDR1 MDHEN, CDR2 SYDVKM. Between the trimmed V and J ends, which lost 3 bases and 3 bases, there was a span of 12 bases. The CDR3 consists of 14 residues. Here the CDR3 DNA reads TGTGCCAGCAGTTTTATTGGCGGAGACTACGAGCAGTACTTC. Its translation is CASSFIGGDYEQYF.

This clonotype was seen at least ten times. The chain has TRBV28 and TRBJ2-7; D possibly corresponds to TRBD2 (6 bases). The CDR3 totals 14 residues. Germline V gives CDR1 MDHEN, CDR2 SYDVKM. Deletions cut 9 bases from V and 6 bases from J, with 21 bases between. CDR3 region: CASSWGEAVTEQYF. Here the CDR3 DNA reads TGTGCCAGTTCTTGGGGGGAGGCTGTAACCGAGCAGTACTTC.

This clonotype was detected many times. This chain links TRBV20-1 with TRBJ2-7; D not resolved. The germline CDR1 and CDR2 sequences are DFQATT and SNEGSKA (reference sequence). Trimming pared 2 bases from V and 4 bases from J, leaving 9 bases between. The CDR3 spans 12 residues. The chain's CDR3 is CSARPAGYEQYF. CDR3 nucleotide sequence: TGCAGTGCTAGACCCGCCGGATACGAGCAGTACTTC.

With respect to this clonotype: A much larger clone lies a single base off, so this may be a read error. Lacking the conserved final phenylalanine or tryptophan, this CDR3 likely reflects a read error. This chain links TRBV6-1 with TRBJ1-5; D may be TRBD1 (6 bases). Germline loops: CDR1 MNHNS, CDR2 SASEGT. V lost 8 bases to trimming and J lost 7 bases, with 24 bases between them. The CDR3 consists of 16 residues. CDR3 sequence reads: CASVRGGQGGGQPQHL. The CDR3 DNA reads as TGTGCCAGCGTCCGTGGAGGTCAGGGTGGGGGCCAGCCCCAGCATCTT.

As for this clonotype: A clone one base away is much larger, so this may be a read error. Likely a read error: the CDR3 ends without its conserved phenylalanine or tryptophan. V usage is TRBV7-9 and J usage is TRBJ2-1; D may be TRBD1 or TRBD2 (6 bases each). The CDR3 runs to 16 residues. Germline CDR1 is SEHNR and CDR2 is FQNEAQ (reference sequence). Trimming took off 7 bases at V and 0 bases at J, with 16 bases between the two ends. CDR3 coding DNA: TGTGCCAGCACCCCGGGGGCGGATTCCTCCTACAATGAGCAGTTCTCC. It encodes CASTPGADSSYNEQFS.

There are many counts of this clonotype. This sequence joins TRBV20-1 and TRBJ2-1; 7 positions agree with TRBD2. CDR1 and CDR2 from the germline V gene are DFQATT and SNEGSKA (reference sequence). The CDR3 sequence is 16 residues long. V lost 0 bases to trimming and J lost 6 bases; unmatched junction nucleotides: 11. The CDR3 loop is CSARDVGGSGSNEQFF. In nucleotides, the CDR3 is TGCAGTGCTAGAGATGTGGGCGGGAGCGGGTCCAATGAGCAGTTCTTC.

The chain couples TRBV7-9 to TRBJ2-3; D is ambiguous. The CDR3 loop spans 17 amino acids. Germline V CDR1 and CDR2: SEHNR, FQNEAQ (reference sequence). V was trimmed by 4 bases and J by 3 bases, leaving 20 bases between them. For the CDR3, the DNA is TGTGCCAGCAGCTATCCTCCCTTGGCGTCCAGTACAGATACGCAGTATTTT. As protein: CASSYPPLASSTDTQYF.

This clonotype was seen more than once but under ten times. The V call is TRBV27, the J call TRBJ1-5; 9 bases are a match to TRBD1. Germline-derived CDR1 and CDR2 are MNHEY and SMNVEV (reference sequence). The CDR3 extends over 13 amino acids. J lost 6 bases, V lost 6 bases, and 3 bases had no gene match. The CDR3 here is CASRQGAGQPQHF. DNA for the CDR3: TGTGCCAGCAGACAGGGGGCAGGTCAGCCCCAGCATTTT.

This clonotype was seen repeatedly, ten times or more. The J gene is TRBJ2-1, the V gene TRBV18; perhaps TRBD2 as D (5 bases). V lost 1 base and J lost 6, with 13 bases in between. The CDR3 is 15 residues long. CDR1 is KGHSH, CDR2 LQKENI, per germline. The CDR3 loop is CASSPRGGSGNEQFF. CDR3 bases: TGTGCCAGCTCACCACGAGGCGGGTCTGGCAATGAGCAGTTCTTC.

The chain combines TRBV6-1 with TRBJ1-5; TRBD1 matches at 9 bases. The V segment lost 5 bases and the J segment 6 bases; nucleotides outside the gene matches: 11. The CDR3 is made up of 16 amino acids. CDR1 and CDR2 (germline): MNHNS, SASEGT. The CDR3 protein is CASSRTGEAGSQPQHF. Written as DNA, the CDR3 is TGTGCCAGCAGTAGGACAGGGGAGGCTGGTAGTCAGCCCCAGCATTTT.

V is TRBV2 and J is TRBJ2-1; D unresolved. Trimming took off 7 bases at V and 2 bases at J, with 9 bases between the two ends. CDR1 and CDR2 (germline): SNHLY, FYNNEI. This CDR3 has 13 amino acids. Here the CDR3 reads CASKTRTYNEQFF. CDR3 nucleotides: TGTGCCAGCAAGACGCGAACCTACAATGAGCAGTTCTTC.

This clonotype was counted at least ten times. The V call is TRBV6-1, the J call TRBJ1-5, with D possibly being TRBD1 (6 bases). Germline V CDR1 and CDR2: MNHNS, SASEGT. The CDR3 runs to 14 residues. Trimming shortened V by 7 bases and J by 7 bases, and 17 bases separated the two germline ends. In DNA form, the CDR3 reads TGTGCCAGCACCGTTACTGTGGGGGGCCAGCCCCAGCATTTT. This gives the protein CASTVTVGGQPQHF.

The chain employs TRBV19 and TRBJ2-1; 7 bases fit TRBD1. CDR1 and CDR2 (germline): LNHDA, SQIVND (reference sequence). This CDR3 contains 16 residues. V gave up 3 bases and J gave up 5 bases; unmatched junction bases: 10. The CDR3, as DNA: TGTGCCAGTAGTATCGACAGGGCTGTGGGAAACAATGAGCAGTTCTTC. It is translated as CASSIDRAVGNNEQFF.

There are many counts of this clonotype. The V gene is TRBV7-2, the J gene TRBJ1-2, with D possibly matching TRBD1 (5 bases). The CDR3 runs to 16 residues. Germline assignment: CDR1 SGHTA and CDR2 FQGNSA. V lost 1 base, J lost 8 bases, and 20 bases lay in between. CDR3 DNA sequence: TGTGCCAGCAGCTTAGAAGCGAACAGGCCGTTCGGGGGCTACACCTTC. This gives the protein CASSLEANRPFGGYTF.